These T cell receptor beta chains were read from a single sample in a study of CD8 T cells in ankylosing spondylitis. In TCRdb, the 5' RACE reads were re-called with MiXCR into one record per CDR3 protein. Among 500,000 to 650,000 distinct CDR3 sequences listed, about 5.2% were seen once. The sample taken for sequencing was blood, either unsorted or a sorted T cell fraction (not recorded which). The receptors were sampled from a male donor with ankylosing spondylitis. Each CDR3 is given with its conserved first and last residue. The D gene is left open where the match is weak. Only part of the rows carry a size: once, few, many, or a class if the clone is expanded.

j_gene: TRBJ1-1
d_gene: NA
v_gene: TRBV4-3
len: 15
abundance: many
CDR3nt: TGCGCCAGCAGCCAAGATCGGGGGGGTTTGACTGAAGCTTTCTTT
CDR3aa: CASSQDRGGLTEAFF

j_gene: TRBJ2-7
d_gene: NA
v_gene: TRBV19
len: 13
abundance: many
CDR3nt: TGTGCCAGTAGTATTACGGTTTCCTACGAGCAGTACTTC
CDR3aa: CASSITVSYEQYF

j_gene: TRBJ2-3
d_gene: TRBD2
v_gene: TRBV11-2
len: 18
abundance: many
CDR3nt: TGTGCCAGCAGCTTAGTGGGACTAGCGGGGGGGCCGGGAGATACGCAGTATTTT
CDR3aa: CASSLVGLAGGPGDTQYF

j_gene: TRBJ2-2
d_gene: NA
v_gene: TRBV6-2/TRBV6-3
len: 14
abundance: many
CDR3nt: TGTGCCAGCAGTCCCTGGCAAACGACCGGGGAGCTGTTTTTT
CDR3aa: CASSPWQTTGELFF

j_gene: TRBJ2-7
d_gene: TRBD2
v_gene: TRBV12-3/TRBV12-4
len: 14
abundance: many
CDR3nt: TGTGCCAGCAGTTTTGGGACTAGAACTGGCGAGCAGTACTTC
CDR3aa: CASSFGTRTGEQYF

j_gene: TRBJ2-1
d_gene: NA
v_gene: TRBV20-1
len: 17
abundance: NA
CDR3nt: TGCAGTGCTCTTGCGGTCGGGGGCACCTACTCCTACAATGAGCAGTTCTTC
CDR3aa: CSALAVGGTYSYNEQFF

j_gene: TRBJ2-1
d_gene: TRBD2
v_gene: TRBV3-1
len: 16
abundance: NA
CDR3nt: TGTGCCAGCAGCCCACTGGAGACTAGCGGGGTCCGTGAGCAGTTCTTC
CDR3aa: CASSPLETSGVREQFF

j_gene: TRBJ1-5
d_gene: NA
v_gene: TRBV12-3/TRBV12-4
len: 14
abundance: many
CDR3nt: TGTGCCAGCAGTTTCGGGGGCACCGGTCAGCCCCAGCATTTT
CDR3aa: CASSFGGTGQPQHF

j_gene: TRBJ2-1
d_gene: NA
v_gene: TRBV3-1
len: 16
abundance: few
CDR3nt: TGTGCCAGCAGGAAAGATCGGTTCAGCTCCTACAATGAGCAGTTCTTC
CDR3aa: CASRKDRFSSYNEQFF

j_gene: TRBJ1-1
d_gene: NA
v_gene: TRBV6-6
len: 16
abundance: many
CDR3nt: TGTGCCAGCAGTTACTGGGTGATGGGGCCGGGGACTGAAGCTTTCTTT
CDR3aa: CASSYWVMGPGTEAFF

j_gene: TRBJ2-7
d_gene: NA
v_gene: TRBV20-1
len: 15
abundance: many
CDR3nt: TGCAGTGCTAGCCCCGACCTCGCGAGCTCCTACGAGCAGTACTTC
CDR3aa: CSASPDLASSYEQYF

j_gene: TRBJ1-2
d_gene: TRBD1
v_gene: TRBV3-1
len: 15
abundance: many
CDR3nt: TGTGCCAGCAGCAATTGGGACAGGGGTAGCTATGGCTACACCTTC
CDR3aa: CASSNWDRGSYGYTF

j_gene: TRBJ2-3
d_gene: NA
v_gene: TRBV12-3/TRBV12-4
len: 14
abundance: many
CDR3nt: TGTGCCAGCAGTTTTCCGACCCACACAGATACGCAGTATTTT
CDR3aa: CASSFPTHTDTQYF

j_gene: TRBJ1-1
d_gene: NA
v_gene: TRBV12-3/TRBV12-4
len: 12
abundance: many
CDR3nt: TGTGCCAGCAGTTTGGGTTGGACTGAAGCTTTCTTT
CDR3aa: CASSLGWTEAFF

j_gene: TRBJ2-7
d_gene: NA
v_gene: TRBV6-5
len: 16
abundance: many
CDR3nt: TGTGCCAGCAGTTACTCTCTGTACAAAAGCTCCTACGAGCAGTACTTC
CDR3aa: CASSYSLYKSSYEQYF

j_gene: TRBJ2-1
d_gene: TRBD2
v_gene: TRBV6-2/TRBV6-3
len: 15
abundance: many
CDR3nt: TGTGCCAGCAGCAATCTAGCGGGGGGTGGCAATGAGCAGTTCTTC
CDR3aa: CASSNLAGGGNEQFF

j_gene: TRBJ2-1
d_gene: TRBD1
v_gene: TRBV7-6
len: 16
abundance: many
CDR3nt: TGTGCCAGCAGCTCTGTGCAGGGACAGGTTGTCAATGAGCAGTTCTTC
CDR3aa: CASSSVQGQVVNEQFF

j_gene: TRBJ2-2
d_gene: NA
v_gene: TRBV7-2
len: 15
abundance: NA
CDR3nt: TGTGCCAGCAGCTTACGGACAGTTTACACCGGGGAGCTGTTTTTT
CDR3aa: CASSLRTVYTGELFF

j_gene: TRBJ2-5
d_gene: NA
v_gene: TRBV11-1
len: 11
abundance: NA
CDR3nt: TGTGCCAGCAGCTCCGGCGGGGCCCAGTACTTC
CDR3aa: CASSSGGAQYF

j_gene: TRBJ2-7
d_gene: NA
v_gene: TRBV5-1
len: 14
abundance: NA
CDR3nt: TGCGCCAGCAGCTTGGAGGTCAGGACCTACGAGCAGTACTTC
CDR3aa: CASSLEVRTYEQYF

j_gene: TRBJ2-7
d_gene: TRBD2
v_gene: TRBV4-3
len: 16
abundance: many
CDR3nt: TGCGCCAGCAGTCCTCAGACTAGCGGGATCCTTGGCGAGCAGTACTTC
CDR3aa: CASSPQTSGILGEQYF